These 23 T cell receptor beta chains were sequenced from one sample in a study of shared clonotypes between healthy human individuals. Libraries were prepared by immunoSEQ multiplex PCR; TCRdb keeps only in-frame clonotypes and omits some of them. The table has under 2.5 million clones, around 93% seen once. Sequencing used naive CD4+ T cells from PBMCs. The subset was: CD45RA+ positively selected. The receptors stem from a man younger than 35 in good health. Some clones in this sample may be carry-over from other donors' samples.

V gene TRBV2 combines with J gene TRBJ2-5, with 9 nucleotides matching TRBD1. V trimming: 6 bases; J trimming: 5 bases; junction bases outside the gene matches: 7. From germline, CDR1 is SNHLY and CDR2 FYNNEI. This CDR3 comprises 14 residues. The CDR3 reads CASRDNRGLETQYF. The CDR3 nucleotides read TGTGCCAGCAGGGACAACAGGGGGCTGGAGACCCAGTACTTC.

The J gene is TRBJ1-2, the V gene TRBV18, with a possible D match to TRBD1 (5 bases). Trimming removed 3 bases from V and 8 bases from J, with 10 bases in between. The CDR3 totals 12 residues. In germline, CDR1 is KGHSH, CDR2 LQKENI. The CDR3 DNA reads TGTGCCAGCTCACCGGGCAGGGAGGGCTACACCTTC. Its protein is CASSPGREGYTF.

Comment on this clone: Within the sample, other DNA sequences also encode this same CDR3. The genes are TRBV5-1 and TRBJ2-1, with unresolved D. Trimming removed 0 bases from V and 3 bases from J, with 7 bases in between. Germline-derived CDR1 and CDR2 are SGHRS and YFSETQ. The CDR3 runs to 14 residues. This CDR3 is CASSLGQRYNEQFF. DNA for the CDR3: TGCGCCAGCAGCTTGGGACAACGCTACAATGAGCAGTTCTTC.

The genes are TRBV25-1 and TRBJ1-6; D is uncertain. Germline V gene sequence: CDR1 MGHDK, CDR2 SYGVNS. The CDR3 runs 14 residues. Trimming stripped 5 bases from V and 8 bases from J, with 13 bases between. CDR3 nucleotide sequence: TGTGCCAGCAGTCCCAGCGACTGGGATTCACCCCTCCACTTT. Residues: CASSPSDWDSPLHF.

V and J are TRBV28 and TRBJ2-1; 9 bases agree with TRBD1. The CDR3 sequence is 17 residues long. The V gene's germline CDR1 is MDHEN and CDR2 SYDVKM. V lost 3 bases, J lost 2 bases, and 8 bases stayed unmatched. The CDR3 region is CASSFPLQGAAYNEQFF. CDR3 nucleotides: TGTGCCAGCAGTTTTCCACTACAGGGGGCAGCCTACAATGAGCAGTTCTTC.

The chain has TRBV18 and TRBJ2-1; D perhaps matches TRBD2 (6 bases). There are 15 residues in the CDR3. Trimming pared 2 bases from V and 0 bases from J, leaving 8 bases between. Germline V gene data show CDR1 as KGHSH and CDR2 as LQKENI. This chain's CDR3 is CASSPGTLSYNEQFF. CDR3 bases: TGTGCCAGCTCACCAGGGACTCTCTCCTACAATGAGCAGTTCTTC.

The chain uses TRBV14 and TRBJ2-1; D is uncertain. The ends were cut back, 0 bases at V and 4 bases at J, with 7 bases in the middle. The CDR3 spans 14 residues. Germline V gene lookup returns CDR1 SGHDN and CDR2 FVKESK. Written as DNA, the CDR3 is TGTGCCAGCAGCCAAGATTGGGGTTACAATGAGCAGTTCTTC. Encoded protein: CASSQDWGYNEQFF.

J is TRBJ2-3 and V is TRBV7-6; 11 bases are a match to TRBD1. The CDR3 runs 16 residues. Trimming removed 5 bases from V and 2 bases from J; junction bases left unmatched: 6. CDR1 and CDR2 from the germline V gene are SGHVS and FNYEAQ. In DNA, the CDR3 is TGTGCCAGCAGCCTAGGGACAGGGGGGACCACAGATACGCAGTATTTT. It is translated as CASSLGTGGTTDTQYF.

V and J are TRBV15 and TRBJ2-7; TRBD2 matches at 9 bases. The CDR3 spans 16 residues. Trimming at V came to 4 bases and at J to 4 bases, leaving 11 bases not matched to a gene. In germline, CDR1 is LNHNV, CDR2 YYDKDF (reference sequence). The CDR3 nucleotides are TGTGCCACCAGCACGGATAGCGGGAGTACCGTGTACGAGCAGTACTTC. Translating gives CATSTDSGSTVYEQYF.

The gene calls are TRBV14 and TRBJ1-4; no reliable D call. The V and J ends lost 0 bases and 7 bases respectively, with 15 bases between them. CDR1 is SGHDN, CDR2 FVKESK, per germline. The length of the CDR3 is 16 residues. CDR3 amino acids: CASSQDGTLKGEKLFF. The CDR3 DNA follows: TGTGCCAGCAGCCAAGATGGTACCCTCAAGGGTGAAAAACTGTTTTTT.

This chain uses TRBV14 with TRBJ1-2; D remains ambiguous. Between the trimmed V and J ends, which lost 1 base and 5 bases, there was a span of 8 bases. This CDR3 region has 13 residues. Germline-derived CDR1 and CDR2 are SGHDN and FVKESK. The CDR3 DNA follows: TGTGCCAGCAGCCAAGGGACCTTATATGGCTACACCTTC. Translated: CASSQGTLYGYTF.

J is TRBJ1-1 and V is TRBV5-1; no clear D. The germline V and J ends were trimmed by 0 bases and 1 base, with 10 bases remaining between them. The CDR3 contains 15 residues. CDR1 SGHRS and CDR2 YFSETQ come from the germline V gene. The CDR3 DNA follows: TGCGCCAGCAGCTTGGTTTCAGCTTCGAACACTGAAGCTTTCTTT. Its protein is CASSLVSASNTEAFF. Full variable domain (missing parts from reference TRBV5-1 and TRBJ1-1): KAGVTQTPRYLIKTRGQQVTLSCSPISGHRSVSWYQQTPGQGLQFLFEYFSETQRNKGNFPGRFSGRQFSNSRSEMNVSTLELGDSALYLCASSLVSASNTEAFFGQGTRLTVV.

The V gene is TRBV2, the J gene TRBJ1-4; D is uncertain. From germline, CDR1 is SNHLY and CDR2 FYNNEI. V shed 5 bases and J shed 8 bases, with 12 bases lying between them. This CDR3 has 13 amino acids. DNA of the CDR3: TGTGCCAGCAGTCGAGGGATGGGGGAAAAACTGTTTTTT. Amino acid sequence: CASSRGMGEKLFF. The full variable domain, rest sourced from reference TRBV2 and TRBJ1-4, is EPEVTQTPSHQVTQMGQEVILRCVPISNHLYFYWYRQILGQKVEFLVSFYNNEISEKSEIFDDQFSVERPDGSNFTLKIRSTKLEDSAMYFCASSRGMGEKLFFGSGTQLSVL.

The V gene is TRBV27, the J gene TRBJ2-1; D is perhaps TRBD1 (5 bases). Trimming removed 6 bases from V and 5 bases from J, with 11 bases in between. The germline CDR1 and CDR2 sequences are MNHEY and SMNVEV (reference sequence). This CDR3 spans 13 amino acids. The CDR3 region is CASRPDNDNEQFF. CDR3 sequence (DNA): TGTGCCAGCAGACCGGACAACGACAATGAGCAGTTCTTC.

This sequence joins TRBV2 and TRBJ1-5; D is undetermined. This CDR3 is 13 amino acids long. V was cut by 8 bases and J by 6 bases, with 14 bases left in between. Germline CDR1 is SNHLY and CDR2 is FYNNEI. The CDR3 spells CASVGVRGQPQHF. CDR3 in DNA: TGTGCCAGCGTCGGGGTCCGGGGTCAGCCCCAGCATTTT.

The gene calls are TRBV7-3 and TRBJ2-5, with 7 bases fitting TRBD1. CDR1 is SGHTA and CDR2 is FQGTGA in the germline V gene. The CDR3 contains 14 residues. After removal of 6 bases from V and 4 bases from J, the junction contained 8 bases not matched to a gene. The CDR3 spells CASRPIRGRETQYF. The CDR3 nucleotides are TGTGCCAGCAGACCTATTAGGGGGCGAGAGACCCAGTACTTC.

The chain has TRBV5-1 and TRBJ1-2; no firm D call. CDR1 and CDR2 from the germline V gene are SGHRS and YFSETQ. CDR3 length: 12 amino acids. The V end was cut by 0 bases, the J end by 8 bases, with 8 bases between. The CDR3 DNA reads as TGCGCCAGCAGCTTGGACCTCGGGGGCTACACCTTC. Translation: CASSLDLGGYTF.

The chain links TRBV4-1 to TRBJ1-1, with no clear D. Germline CDR1 is MGHRA and CDR2 is YSYEKL. This CDR3 is 12 amino acids long. Trimming cost V 0 bases and J 8 bases, with 7 bases left between them. The CDR3 DNA reads TGCGCCAGCAGCCAAGATAGATCCGAAGCTTTCTTT. This sequence encodes CASSQDRSEAFF.

This rearrangement joins TRBV10-3 to TRBJ2-1, with TRBD2 identical over 9 bases. CDR3 length equals 16 residues. The V gene's germline CDR1 is ENHRY and CDR2 SYGVKD. Unmatched junction bases numbered 4, after V lost 0 bases and J lost 4 bases. The CDR3 sequence is CAISESSSGTYNEQFF. The CDR3 nucleotides are TGTGCCATCAGTGAGTCCTCTAGCGGGACGTACAATGAGCAGTTCTTC.

The genes are TRBV18 and TRBJ1-2; the D is unclear. The CDR3 extends over 16 amino acids. Germline lookup yields CDR1 KGHSH and CDR2 LQKENI. The V and J ends lost 3 bases and 6 bases respectively, with 20 bases between them. The CDR3 reads CASSPPTPLGEDGYTF. The CDR3 DNA reads TGTGCCAGCTCACCCCCTACCCCCCTCGGGGAGGATGGCTACACCTTC.

On this clone: Other DNA sequences in this specimen translate into the identical CDR3. The rearrangement uses TRBV6-5 and TRBJ2-3; D gene unclear. Germline CDR1 MNHEY, CDR2 SVGAGI. V was cut by 2 bases and J by 0 bases, with 6 bases left in between. CDR3 length: 14 residues. The CDR3 here is CASSYRRSTDTQYF. The DNA for the CDR3 is TGTGCCAGCAGTTACCGACGAAGCACAGATACGCAGTATTTT.

The CDR3: CASSMGLVQPQHF. In DNA form, the CDR3 reads TGTGCCAGTAGTATGGGACTCGTTCAGCCCCAGCATTTT. The J gene is TRBJ1-5, the V gene TRBV19, with TRBD1 as a possible D gene (5 bases). V was pared by 3 bases and J by 6 bases, with 9 bases between. The germline V gene has CDR1 LNHDA and CDR2 SQIVND (reference sequence). This CDR3 is built from 13 residues.

The CDR3 sequence is CAGHGGRSNQPQHF. The CDR3 DNA is TGTGCCGGCCACGGGGGACGAAGCAATCAGCCCCAGCATTTT. This chain links TRBV28 with TRBJ1-5, with D possibly TRBD1 on 5 matching bases. Trimming took 11 bases from V and 1 from J, leaving 15 bases between them. The length of the CDR3 is 14 residues. CDR1 and CDR2 (germline): MDHEN, SYDVKM.